A selection of T cell receptor beta chains follows, all from one sample in a study of blood T cells in healthy people across ages. TCRdb reprocessed the 5' RACE reads with MiXCR, giving one entry per CDR3 protein. This table holds about 1.4 million distinct CDR3 sequences, roughly 60% found once. The sequencing input was blood. The receptor source for this set is a man in his late teens or twenties in good health. CDR3s include the opening cysteine and the closing phenylalanine or tryptophan. Fields, in order: clone size, J gene, V gene, D gene, CDR3 DNA, CDR3 protein. A D gene is named only where the DNA matches it firmly. Rows may omit the clone size; those that give it use once, few, many or a size class.

clone_size: few
j_call: TRBJ1-1
v_call: TRBV4-2
d_call: NA
cdr3_nt: TGTGCCAGCAGCCAAGGGATTGGGACTGAAGCTTTCTTT
cdr3_aa: CASSQGIGTEAFF

clone_size: NA
j_call: TRBJ2-3
v_call: TRBV5-1
d_call: NA
cdr3_nt: TGCGCCAGCAGCTTGGAGGGACACCGCACAGATACGCAGTATTTT
cdr3_aa: CASSLEGHRTDTQYF

clone_size: NA
j_call: TRBJ2-3
v_call: TRBV6-6
d_call: TRBD2
cdr3_nt: TGTGCCAGCAGTTACCCCAAGACTAGCGGGACAGATACGCAGTATTTT
cdr3_aa: CASSYPKTSGTDTQYF

clone_size: NA
j_call: TRBJ2-1
v_call: TRBV2
d_call: NA
cdr3_nt: TGTGCCAGCAGTGTAACTAGCCCAACCGAGCAGTTCTTC
cdr3_aa: CASSVTSPTEQFF

clone_size: NA
j_call: TRBJ2-7
v_call: TRBV12-3/TRBV12-4
d_call: NA
cdr3_nt: TGTGCCAGCAGTTTAGGGGGAGTGCAGTACTTC
cdr3_aa: CASSLGGVQYF

clone_size: NA
j_call: TRBJ1-2
v_call: TRBV29-1
d_call: NA
cdr3_nt: TGCAGCGCTGGACTGTCCTGGGGCTACACCTTC
cdr3_aa: CSAGLSWGYTF

clone_size: few
j_call: TRBJ2-1
v_call: TRBV2
d_call: TRBD2
cdr3_nt: TGTGCCAGCAGTGGACTAGCGGGAGTGCATGAGCAGTTCTTC
cdr3_aa: CASSGLAGVHEQFF

clone_size: NA
j_call: TRBJ2-1
v_call: TRBV27
d_call: TRBD2
cdr3_nt: TGTGCCAGCACCACTAGCGGGAGCCAATACAATGAGCAGTTCTTC
cdr3_aa: CASTTSGSQYNEQFF

clone_size: NA
j_call: TRBJ1-1
v_call: TRBV4-2
d_call: NA
cdr3_nt: TGTGCCAGCAGCCAAGTAAAGGTTTGGGGTACTGAAGCTTTCTTT
cdr3_aa: CASSQVKVWGTEAFF

clone_size: NA
j_call: TRBJ1-2
v_call: TRBV29-1
d_call: NA
cdr3_nt: TGCAGCGCTACAGGGCACGGCTACACCTTC
cdr3_aa: CSATGHGYTF

clone_size: NA
j_call: TRBJ2-5
v_call: TRBV6-1
d_call: NA
cdr3_nt: TGTGCCAGCAGTGAAGGGAACTCGAAAGAGACCCAGTACTTC
cdr3_aa: CASSEGNSKETQYF

clone_size: NA
j_call: TRBJ2-3
v_call: TRBV4-2
d_call: TRBD2
cdr3_nt: TGTGCCAGCAGCCCCGGACTAGCGGGGGGGCTTTTCACTAGCACAGATACGCAGTATTTT
cdr3_aa: CASSPGLAGGLFTSTDTQYF

clone_size: once
j_call: TRBJ2-1
v_call: TRBV7-9
d_call: NA
cdr3_nt: TGTGCCAGCAGCTCCAATAGGGCCGGCAATAAGCAGTTCTTC
cdr3_aa: CASSSNRAGNKQFF

clone_size: NA
j_call: TRBJ2-3
v_call: TRBV5-1
d_call: NA
cdr3_nt: TGCGCCAGCAGCTTTTGGATACCGGATACAAGATTCACAGATACGCAGTATTTT
cdr3_aa: CASSFWIPDTRFTDTQYF

clone_size: NA
j_call: TRBJ2-7
v_call: TRBV6-1
d_call: NA
cdr3_nt: TGTGCCAGCAGTCAGACCAGCGGAATCAGCTCCTACGAGCAGTACTTC
cdr3_aa: CASSQTSGISSYEQYF

clone_size: NA
j_call: TRBJ1-4
v_call: TRBV12-3/TRBV12-4
d_call: NA
cdr3_nt: TGTGCCAGCAGTTTCCAGGGGTCGAGTGAAAAACTGTTTTTT
cdr3_aa: CASSFQGSSEKLFF

clone_size: NA
j_call: TRBJ2-6
v_call: TRBV2
d_call: NA
cdr3_nt: TGTGCCAGCAGTGAAGGGAGGGCTGGGGCCAACGTCCTGACTTTC
cdr3_aa: CASSEGRAGANVLTF

clone_size: once
j_call: TRBJ2-7
v_call: TRBV4-1
d_call: TRBD2
cdr3_nt: TGCGCCAGCAGCCAAGGGCACGGGACTAGCGGGTCTTCCTACGAGCAGTACTTC
cdr3_aa: CASSQGHGTSGSSYEQYF

clone_size: NA
j_call: TRBJ2-1
v_call: TRBV3-1
d_call: NA
cdr3_nt: TGTGCCAGCAGCCAAGAAAAGGCGACTAGTGGTCGGTTCTTC
cdr3_aa: CASSQEKATSGRFF

clone_size: NA
j_call: TRBJ2-7
v_call: TRBV12-3/TRBV12-4
d_call: TRBD1
cdr3_nt: TGTGCCAGCAAGCGACAGGGCCGCTCCTACGAGCAGTACTTC
cdr3_aa: CASKRQGRSYEQYF

clone_size: few
j_call: TRBJ1-1
v_call: TRBV6-1
d_call: NA
cdr3_nt: TGTGCCAGCAGAAAGGGCAGGAACACTGAAGCTTTCTTT
cdr3_aa: CASRKGRNTEAFF

clone_size: NA
j_call: TRBJ1-1
v_call: TRBV6-6
d_call: NA
cdr3_nt: TGTGCCAGCAGTTACGGCTCGGGAGCCGATGAAGCTTTCTTT
cdr3_aa: CASSYGSGADEAFF

clone_size: NA
j_call: TRBJ2-7
v_call: TRBV27
d_call: NA
cdr3_nt: TGTGCCAGCGGCAATAATTTACACGAGCAGTACTTC
cdr3_aa: CASGNNLHEQYF

clone_size: NA
j_call: TRBJ2-3
v_call: TRBV29-1
d_call: NA
cdr3_nt: TGCAGCGTTGCTGGGGGAGCCCTCGATACGCAGTATTTT
cdr3_aa: CSVAGGALDTQYF

clone_size: once
j_call: TRBJ2-3
v_call: TRBV12-5
d_call: TRBD2
cdr3_nt: TGTGCTAGTGGTTTCCAACTAGCGGGGGGGAGGACAGATACGCAGTATTTT
cdr3_aa: CASGFQLAGGRTDTQYF

clone_size: NA
j_call: TRBJ2-2
v_call: TRBV7-9
d_call: TRBD1
cdr3_nt: TGTGCCAGCAGCTTAGATCGGACAGGTCTAGGCGGGGAGCTGTTTTTT
cdr3_aa: CASSLDRTGLGGELFF

clone_size: NA
j_call: TRBJ2-1
v_call: TRBV13
d_call: TRBD2
cdr3_nt: TGTGCCAGCAGCTTCTACCTCGGGACTAGCGGGATGAATGAGCAGTTCTTC
cdr3_aa: CASSFYLGTSGMNEQFF

clone_size: NA
j_call: TRBJ1-1
v_call: TRBV20-1
d_call: TRBD1
cdr3_nt: TGCAGTGCGTGGGACAGGGCGTTTACTGAAGCTTTCTTT
cdr3_aa: CSAWDRAFTEAFF

clone_size: NA
j_call: TRBJ1-1
v_call: TRBV6-5
d_call: NA
cdr3_nt: TGTGCCAGCAGTTACAGGCGCGAGAACACTGAAGCTTTCTTT
cdr3_aa: CASSYRRENTEAFF

clone_size: NA
j_call: TRBJ1-1
v_call: TRBV7-9
d_call: NA
cdr3_nt: TGTGCCAGCAGCTTAGCGCCCGGGGAAGTGTTTGGGACTGAAGCTTTCTTT
cdr3_aa: CASSLAPGEVFGTEAFF

clone_size: NA
j_call: TRBJ2-1
v_call: TRBV4-3
d_call: TRBD2
cdr3_nt: TGCGCCAGCAGCCAGGGTAGCGGGGGTGATGAGCAGTTCTTC
cdr3_aa: CASSQGSGGDEQFF

clone_size: NA
j_call: TRBJ2-4
v_call: TRBV14
d_call: NA
cdr3_nt: TGTGCCAGCAGCCAGAACAGAGAGTCCCTAGCCAAAAACATTCAGTACTTC
cdr3_aa: CASSQNRESLAKNIQYF

clone_size: NA
j_call: TRBJ2-7
v_call: TRBV10-3
d_call: NA
cdr3_nt: TGTGCCATCAATCCGGCGGGAAGCTCCTACGAGCAGTACTTC
cdr3_aa: CAINPAGSSYEQYF

clone_size: few
j_call: TRBJ2-3
v_call: TRBV6-5
d_call: NA
cdr3_nt: TGTGCCAGCGGAGAACAGGGCTACACAGATACGCAGTATTTT
cdr3_aa: CASGEQGYTDTQYF

clone_size: NA
j_call: TRBJ2-7
v_call: TRBV11-2
d_call: TRBD2
cdr3_nt: TGTGCCAGCAGCTTAGCCCGCCAACTGACTAGCGGGGGTTACGAGCAGTACTTC
cdr3_aa: CASSLARQLTSGGYEQYF

clone_size: NA
j_call: TRBJ2-5
v_call: TRBV10-3
d_call: NA
cdr3_nt: TGTGCCGGGGGGACGACAAAAGAGACCCAGTACTTC
cdr3_aa: CAGGTTKETQYF

clone_size: few
j_call: TRBJ2-1
v_call: TRBV7-9
d_call: NA
cdr3_nt: TGTGCCAGCAGCTCCCTACTAGATTTCTACAATGAGCAGTTCTTC
cdr3_aa: CASSSLLDFYNEQFF

clone_size: NA
j_call: TRBJ2-7
v_call: TRBV28
d_call: NA
cdr3_nt: TGTGCCACCCGGAGGCCCTACGAGCAGTACTTC
cdr3_aa: CATRRPYEQYF

clone_size: many
j_call: TRBJ1-5
v_call: TRBV28
d_call: TRBD1
cdr3_nt: TGTGCCTCAAGACAGGGAGGCAATCAGCCCCAGCATTTT
cdr3_aa: CASRQGGNQPQHF

clone_size: NA
j_call: TRBJ2-1
v_call: TRBV7-9
d_call: NA
cdr3_nt: TGTGCCAGCAGCTCAGGACGAGCGGAATACAATGAGCAGTTCTTC
cdr3_aa: CASSSGRAEYNEQFF

clone_size: NA
j_call: TRBJ2-1
v_call: TRBV4-2
d_call: TRBD2
cdr3_nt: TGTGCCAGCAGCCAGGGGGGGGTGTCCTACAATGAGCAGTTCTTC
cdr3_aa: CASSQGGVSYNEQFF

clone_size: NA
j_call: TRBJ2-5
v_call: TRBV7-7
d_call: TRBD2
cdr3_nt: TGTGCTAGCAGCTTAGGCCCCGGAGGGACTAGCGGGGAATGGGAGACCCAGTACTTC
cdr3_aa: CASSLGPGGTSGEWETQYF

clone_size: few
j_call: TRBJ1-1
v_call: TRBV18
d_call: NA
cdr3_nt: TGTGCCAGCTCACCACTGGGGACAAGGAATGAAGCTTTCTTT
cdr3_aa: CASSPLGTRNEAFF

clone_size: once
j_call: TRBJ2-5
v_call: TRBV5-1
d_call: NA
cdr3_nt: TGCGCCAGCAGCTCCCTCAAGGAGGAGACCCAGTACTTC
cdr3_aa: CASSSLKEETQYF

clone_size: NA
j_call: TRBJ2-3
v_call: TRBV7-2
d_call: NA
cdr3_nt: TGTGCCAGCAGCCCCGCGTGGGGGGATGGCACAGATACGCAGTATTTT
cdr3_aa: CASSPAWGDGTDTQYF

clone_size: NA
j_call: TRBJ2-5
v_call: TRBV12-3/TRBV12-4
d_call: TRBD1
cdr3_nt: TGTGCCAGCAGTTTAGCGCATGAGGACAGGGGACAAGGGACCCAGTACTTC
cdr3_aa: CASSLAHEDRGQGTQYF

clone_size: NA
j_call: TRBJ2-5
v_call: TRBV11-2
d_call: NA
cdr3_nt: TGTGCCAGCAGCTCGGCCGGGACCACCCAAGAGACCCAGTACTTC
cdr3_aa: CASSSAGTTQETQYF